This T cell receptor (beta chain) is drawn from a study of beta chain features in type 1 diabetes. Findings and limits, study-wide: Sampled from patients, naive, central memory and Treg TCRB repertoires appeared more similar than those sampled from healthy donors. No resolution was reached here on whether HLA type influences TCRB rearrangement.

Isolation of CD4+ naive, central memory, regulatory and stem cell-like memory cells was achieved by sorting via CD45RO/CCR7/CD25/CD127/CD95/CD27. Details on this clone: Its antigen is still unknown.

Isolated RNA was reverse transcribed in full, so expressed TCRB transcripts were sequenced. Assay used: immunoSEQ multiplex PCR; TCRdb lists only in-frame clones, some missing. Among hundreds of thousands of clones listed, roughly 12% were seen once. CDR1 and CDR2 from the germline V gene are GTSNPN and SVGIG (reference sequence). Between the trimmed V and J ends, which lost 5 bases and 1 base, there was a span of 5 bases. The CDR3 runs to 12 residues. The sequence came from a young man in good health. The chain couples TRBV30 to TRBJ1-4, with a possible D match to TRBD1 (5 bases). Material for sequencing was naive CD4+ T cells from blood. DNA of the CDR3: TGTGCCTGGGACAGAACTAATGAAAAACTGTTTTTT. Translated: CAWDRTNEKLFF.